The entry that follows covers one TCR beta chain sequence. This specimen belongs to a study of blood T cell repertoires in COVID-19. Study as a whole: Both acute and convalescent COVID-19 samples were obtained from the United States, Italy and Spain. T cells, B-cell-depleted T cells, or PBMCs provided the cDNA or gDNA that served as material.

In the study's own analysis: Quantification of nucleated cells was approximated via reference gene primer amplification. TCRdb's copy holds only in-frame clones and misses some; the assay was immunoSEQ multiplex PCR. Clone size and V and J calls were adopted from that table, with D and trimming inferred from the DNA. The sample contains approximately 47,000 clones, 86% of which appear only once. The germline V and J ends were trimmed by 7 bases and 4 bases, with 10 bases remaining between them. CDR3 length: 12 amino acids. Germline V gene data show CDR1 as WSHSY and CDR2 as SAAADI. V is TRBV10-2 and J is TRBJ1-2; tentatively, D is TRBD1 (6 bases). Sequences were obtained from peripheral blood. This clonotype was obtained from a woman aged 55-69 years with acute or convalescent COVID-19. As DNA, the CDR3 is TGCGCCAGCATGACAGGCTCCTATGGCTACACCTTC. Residues: CASMTGSYGYTF.